The rows below give T cell receptor beta chains drawn from one sample of a study of control samples from healthy donors and cancer patients. Generated by immunoSEQ multiplex PCR, the TCRdb table keeps only in-frame clones and is missing some. The data contain roughly 370,000 clones, 90% of them singletons. The sample taken for sequencing was PBMCs. Every receptor here comes from a man aged 40-50 years with head and neck cancer. Each CDR3 is given with its conserved first and last residue. A D gene is named only where the DNA matches it firmly.

cdr3_length	j_call	d_call	v_call	cdr3_aa	cdr3_nt
16	TRBJ2-5	TRBD2	TRBV28	CASASLRLAGQETQYF	TGTGCCAGCGCATCCCTCCGACTAGCGGGACAAGAGACCCAGTACTTC
16	TRBJ2-5	NA	TRBV19	CASSIEAREGSETQYF	TGTGCCAGTAGTATAGAAGCGAGGGAAGGGTCGGAGACCCAGTACTTC
13	TRBJ2-7	NA	TRBV2	CASSGDGRYEQYF	TGTGCCAGCAGTGGGGACGGACGCTACGAGCAGTACTTC
13	TRBJ1-2	NA	TRBV9	CASSVRGAGGYTF	TGTGCCAGCAGCGTTCGAGGGGCCGGGGGCTACACCTTC
17	TRBJ2-3	NA	TRBV28	CASTSSRWGTSTDTQYF	TGTGCCAGCACTTCTTCTCGATGGGGTACTAGCACAGATACGCAGTATTTT
15	TRBJ1-3	NA	TRBV6-2/TRBV6-3	CASSRDTSSGNTIYF	TGTGCCAGCAGTAGGGACACCAGCTCTGGAAACACCATATATTTT
11	TRBJ1-3	NA	TRBV27	CASSSGNTIYF	TGTGCCAGCAGTTCCGGAAACACCATATATTTT
15	TRBJ2-1	TRBD1	TRBV7-2	CASSLGTELSNEQFF	TGTGCCAGCAGCTTGGGGACAGAGCTCAGCAATGAGCAGTTCTTC
15	TRBJ2-5	TRBD2	TRBV28	CASSPRLAGDETQYF	TGTGCCAGCAGCCCAAGACTAGCGGGAGATGAGACCCAGTACTTC
15	TRBJ2-5	NA	TRBV2	CASSEIVGGFETQYF	TGTGCCAGCAGTGAGATCGTGGGGGGTTTCGAGACCCAGTACTTC